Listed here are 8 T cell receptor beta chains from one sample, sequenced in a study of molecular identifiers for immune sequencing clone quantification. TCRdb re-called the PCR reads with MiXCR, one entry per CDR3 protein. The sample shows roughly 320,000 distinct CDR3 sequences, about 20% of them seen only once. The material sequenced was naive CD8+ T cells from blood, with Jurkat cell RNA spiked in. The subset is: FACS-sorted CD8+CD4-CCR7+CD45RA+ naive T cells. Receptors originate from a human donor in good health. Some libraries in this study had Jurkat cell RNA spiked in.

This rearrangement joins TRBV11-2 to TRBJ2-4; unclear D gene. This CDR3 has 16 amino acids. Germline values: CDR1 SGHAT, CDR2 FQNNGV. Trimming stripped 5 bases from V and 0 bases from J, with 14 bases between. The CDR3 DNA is TGTGCCAGCAGCCTATTTTTCGGTCTAGCCAAAAACATTCAGTACTTC. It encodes CASSLFFGLAKNIQYF.

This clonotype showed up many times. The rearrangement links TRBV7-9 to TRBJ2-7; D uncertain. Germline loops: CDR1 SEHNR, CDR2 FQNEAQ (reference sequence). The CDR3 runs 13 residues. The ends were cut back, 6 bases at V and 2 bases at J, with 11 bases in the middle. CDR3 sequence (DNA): TGTGCCAGCAGTCTGGGCCCTCCCTACGAGCAGTACTTC. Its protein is CASSLGPPYEQYF.

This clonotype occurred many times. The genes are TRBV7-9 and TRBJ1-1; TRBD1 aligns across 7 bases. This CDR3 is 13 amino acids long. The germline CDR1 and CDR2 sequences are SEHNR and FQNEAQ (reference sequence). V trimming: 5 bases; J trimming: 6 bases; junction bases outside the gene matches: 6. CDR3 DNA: TGTGCCAGCAGCAACGACAGGGTCCCTGAAGCTTTCTTT. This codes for CASSNDRVPEAFF.

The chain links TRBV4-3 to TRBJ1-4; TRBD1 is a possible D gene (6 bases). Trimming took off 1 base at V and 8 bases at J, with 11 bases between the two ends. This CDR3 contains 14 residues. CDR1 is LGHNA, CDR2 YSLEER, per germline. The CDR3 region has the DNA TGCGCCAGCAGCCAAGGGGGGGCGGAAGAAAAACTGTTTTTT. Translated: CASSQGGAEEKLFF.

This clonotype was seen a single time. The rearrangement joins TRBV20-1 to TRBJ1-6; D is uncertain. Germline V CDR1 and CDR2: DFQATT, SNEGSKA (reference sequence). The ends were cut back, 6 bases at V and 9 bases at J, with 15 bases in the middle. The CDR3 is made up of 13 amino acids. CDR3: CSALGQGSSPLHF. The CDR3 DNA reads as TGCAGTGCCCTAGGGCAAGGGAGTTCACCCCTCCACTTT.

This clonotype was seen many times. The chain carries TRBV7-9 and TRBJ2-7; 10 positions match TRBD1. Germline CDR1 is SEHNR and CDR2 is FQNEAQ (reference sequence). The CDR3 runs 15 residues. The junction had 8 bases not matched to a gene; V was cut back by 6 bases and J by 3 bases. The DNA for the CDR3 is TGTGCCAGCAGGAGACCGGGACAGGGGTTCTACGAGCAGTACTTC. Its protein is CASRRPGQGFYEQYF.

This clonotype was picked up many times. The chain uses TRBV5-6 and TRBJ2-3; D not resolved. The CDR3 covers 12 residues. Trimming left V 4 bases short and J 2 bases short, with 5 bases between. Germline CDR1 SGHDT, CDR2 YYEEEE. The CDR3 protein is CASSGDTDTQYF. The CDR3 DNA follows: TGTGCCAGCAGCGGAGACACAGATACGCAGTATTTT.

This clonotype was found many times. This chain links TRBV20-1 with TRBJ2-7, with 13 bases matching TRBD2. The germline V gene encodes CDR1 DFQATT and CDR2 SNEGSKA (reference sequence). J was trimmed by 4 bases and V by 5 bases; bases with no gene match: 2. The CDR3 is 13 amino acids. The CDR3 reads CSALTSGRYEQYF. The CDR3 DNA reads TGCAGTGCTCTGACTAGCGGGAGGTACGAGCAGTACTTC.